Below, 15 T cell receptor beta chains from the same sample are listed, as sequenced in a study of blood T cell repertoires in COVID-19. TCRdb keeps only in-frame clones here, not all; method: immunoSEQ multiplex PCR. The sample contains a few hundred thousand clones, about 85% of which appear only once. The sequencing input was PBMCs or T cells enriched from blood (not recorded which). Receptors originate from a woman aged 50 to 60 who had recovered from COVID-19.

This clone was observed a single time. The rearrangement links TRBV28 to TRBJ1-4, with D perhaps matching TRBD1 (5 bases). The CDR3 contains 15 residues. V was pared by 6 bases and J by 6 bases, with 17 bases between. Germline lookup yields CDR1 MDHEN and CDR2 SYDVKM. CDR3 in amino acids: CASRGLKGRDEKLFF. CDR3 nucleotides: TGTGCCAGCAGGGGTCTGAAGGGGCGCGATGAAAAACTGTTTTTT.

The table lists this clone with a few counts. This chain links TRBV9 with TRBJ2-2; D ambiguous. The CDR3 totals 14 residues. The germline V and J ends were trimmed by 3 bases and 8 bases, with 14 bases remaining between them. Germline V gene data show CDR1 as SGDLS and CDR2 as YYNGEE. The CDR3 DNA follows: TGTGCCAGCAGCGAGGTGGGCTCTTGGGGGGAGCTGTTTTTT. Encoded protein: CASSEVGSWGELFF.

V and J are TRBV19 and TRBJ1-2; 7 nucleotides match TRBD1. In germline, CDR1 is LNHDA, CDR2 SQIVND (reference sequence). V lost 1 base, J lost 4 bases, and 9 bases stayed unmatched. The CDR3 totals 16 residues. CDR3 sequence: CASSIGRGTESYGYTF. The CDR3 coding sequence is TGTGCCAGTAGTATAGGGCGTGGGACAGAATCCTATGGCTACACCTTC.

This rearrangement joins TRBV7-9 to TRBJ1-2; the D gene is possibly TRBD1 (6 bases). The CDR3 consists of 13 residues. V shed 2 bases and J shed 6 bases, with 10 bases lying between them. Germline CDR1 reads SEHNR; CDR2 reads FQNEAQ (reference sequence). CDR3 loop: CASSLQGRDGYTF. The CDR3 nucleotides read TGTGCCAGCAGCTTACAGGGGCGGGATGGCTACACCTTC.

The chain carries TRBV19 and TRBJ2-1, with D perhaps TRBD2 (5 bases). In germline, CDR1 is LNHDA, CDR2 SQIVND (reference sequence). V was pared by 7 bases and J by 9 bases, with 25 bases between. CDR3 length: 16 amino acids. Here the CDR3 reads CASKESASRDLGEQFF. The CDR3 DNA reads TGTGCCAGTAAGGAGTCGGCTAGCCGGGATTTGGGTGAGCAGTTCTTC.

Of note for this clone: Other DNA sequences from this sample encode an identical CDR3 as well. The gene calls are TRBV6-5 and TRBJ1-4; D is undetermined. The ends were cut back, 6 bases at V and 5 bases at J, with 4 bases in the middle. The germline CDR1 and CDR2 sequences are MNHEY and SVGAGI. The CDR3 runs to 11 residues. DNA for the CDR3: TGTGCCAGCAGACTAAATGAAAAACTGTTTTTT. It encodes CASRLNEKLFF.

The chain combines TRBV9 with TRBJ2-1; 10 bases match TRBD1. Germline V gene lookup returns CDR1 SGDLS and CDR2 YYNGEE. The CDR3 contains 15 residues. With 4 bases clipped from V and 1 base from J, the junction kept 2 bases outside the gene matches. The CDR3 protein is CASSPDRGSYNEQFF. As DNA, the CDR3 is TGTGCCAGCAGCCCGGACAGGGGGTCCTACAATGAGCAGTTCTTC. Based on the CDR3 plus reference TRBV9 and TRBJ2-1, the full variable domain is DSGVTQTPKHLITATGQRVTLRCSPRSGDLSVYWYQQSLDQGLQFLIQYYNGEERAKGNILERFSAQQFPDLHSELNLSSLELGDSALYFCASSPDRGSYNEQFFGPGTRLTVL.

The V call is TRBV15, the J call TRBJ1-1, with TRBD1 matching over 9 bases. Germline CDR1 LNHNV, CDR2 YYDKDF (reference sequence). This CDR3 is 18 amino acids long. After removal of 0 bases from V and 2 bases from J, the junction contained 10 bases not matched to a gene. CDR3 in amino acids: CATSRDGRTGARNTEAFF. CDR3 DNA: TGTGCCACCAGCAGAGATGGTAGGACAGGGGCCCGTAACACTGAAGCTTTCTTT.

This chain uses TRBV5-1 with TRBJ2-6; D is unresolved. Trimming cost V 0 bases and J 4 bases, with 11 bases left between them. Germline CDR1 is SGHRS and CDR2 is YFSETQ. The CDR3 covers 16 residues. The DNA of the CDR3 is TGCGCCAGCAGCTTGGGTTCTGAGATCGGGGCCAACGTCCTGACTTTC. This sequence encodes CASSLGSEIGANVLTF.

The V gene is TRBV7-8, the J gene TRBJ1-1; maybe TRBD1 (5 bases). Trimming pared 7 bases from V and 0 bases from J, leaving 12 bases between. Germline-derived CDR1 and CDR2 are SGHVS and FQNEAQ. CDR3 size: 14 residues. The chain's CDR3 is CASNKAGVNTEAFF. CDR3 nucleotides: TGTGCCAGCAATAAAGCGGGGGTGAACACTGAAGCTTTCTTT. The full variable domain, its missing parts supplied by reference TRBV7-8 and TRBJ1-1, is GAGVSQSPRYKVAKRGQDVALRCDPISGHVSLFWYQQALGQGPEFLTYFQNEAQLDKSGLPSDRFFAERPEGSVSTLKIQRTQQEDSAVYLCASNKAGVNTEAFFGQGTRLTVV.

A single count supports this clone. V is TRBV28 and J is TRBJ2-2; 8 nucleotides match TRBD2. The trim removed 1 base at V and 8 bases at J, leaving 9 bases unmatched. CDR1 is MDHEN, CDR2 SYDVKM, per germline. The CDR3 contains 16 residues. CDR3 region: CASSLFVAGSKGELFF. Written as DNA, the CDR3 is TGTGCCAGCAGTTTATTCGTAGCGGGGTCGAAGGGGGAGCTGTTTTTT.

The chain is built from TRBV3-1 (or the pseudogene TRBV3-2) and TRBJ1-3, with D possibly being TRBD1 (6 bases). The CDR3 is 14 amino acids. V was clipped by 2 bases and J by 4 bases, with 9 bases between them. Germline V CDR1 and CDR2: LGHDT, YNNKEL (reference sequence). CDR3 region: CASSQNRAGNTIYF. The DNA for the CDR3 is TGTGCCAGCAGCCAAAACAGGGCCGGAAACACCATATATTTT.

The V call is TRBV4-3, the J call TRBJ1-1; the match to TRBD1 covers 7 bases. CDR1 and CDR2 from the germline V gene are LGHNA and YSLEER. The CDR3 totals 14 residues. CDR3 nucleotides: TGCCCCACCAGCCGACAGGGAACGAACACTGAAGCTTTCTTT. It translates to CPTSRQGTNTEAFF.

The rearrangement uses TRBV6-5 and TRBJ1-4, with 9 bases that match TRBD1. The CDR3 extends over 15 amino acids. CDR1 is MNHEY, CDR2 SVGAGI, per germline. V gave up 5 bases and J gave up 5 bases; unmatched junction bases: 6. The CDR3 region is CASSRLGTGNEKLFF. The CDR3 DNA follows: TGTGCCAGCAGTCGACTAGGGACAGGGAATGAAAAACTGTTTTTT.

This clone was recorded a few times. J is TRBJ1-5 and V is TRBV7-6; D is undetermined. V was pared by 2 bases and J by 2 bases, with 10 bases between. CDR3 length equals 15 residues. Germline V gene sequence: CDR1 SGHVS, CDR2 FNYEAQ. Here the CDR3 reads CASSLIPQGNQPQHF. The CDR3 bases are TGTGCCAGCAGCTTAATTCCCCAGGGCAATCAGCCCCAGCATTTT.